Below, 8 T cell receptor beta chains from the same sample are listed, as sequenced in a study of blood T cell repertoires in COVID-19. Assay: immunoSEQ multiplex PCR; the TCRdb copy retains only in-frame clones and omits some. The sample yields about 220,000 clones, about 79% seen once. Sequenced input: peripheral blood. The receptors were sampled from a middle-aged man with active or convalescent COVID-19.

The CDR3 region has the DNA TGTGCCAGCAGTTCGCCAGGGGGAAGTCAGCCCCAGCATTTT. Its translation is CASSSPGGSQPQHF. The chain recombines TRBV28 with TRBJ1-5; 7 positions match TRBD1. Trimming cost V 4 bases and J 6 bases; bases outside gene matches: 6. CDR3 size: 14 residues. The germline CDR1 and CDR2 sequences are MDHEN and SYDVKM.

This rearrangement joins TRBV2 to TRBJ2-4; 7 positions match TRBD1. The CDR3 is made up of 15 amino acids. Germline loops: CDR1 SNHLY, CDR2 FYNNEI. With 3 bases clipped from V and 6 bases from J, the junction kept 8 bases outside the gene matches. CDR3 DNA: TGTGCCAGCAGTGATGGGCGACAGGGAGTAAACATTCAGTACTTC. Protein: CASSDGRQGVNIQYF.

CDR3 sequence (DNA): TGTGCCAGCAGCTTAGATTCCAGGGGCTATGGCTACACCTTC. Its protein product is CASSLDSRGYGYTF. This rearrangement joins TRBV7-2 to TRBJ1-2; weak D call: TRBD1 (6 bases). The germline gives CDR1 SGHTA, CDR2 FQGNSA. The CDR3 loop spans 14 amino acids. Between the trimmed V and J ends, which lost 1 base and 4 bases, there was a span of 10 bases.

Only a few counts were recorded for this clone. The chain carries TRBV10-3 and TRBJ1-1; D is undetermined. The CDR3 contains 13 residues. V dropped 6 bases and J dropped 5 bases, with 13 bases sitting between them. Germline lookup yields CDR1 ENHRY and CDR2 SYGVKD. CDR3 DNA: TGTGCCATCAGCCCGGGTTCTTATACTGAAGCTTTCTTT. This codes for CAISPGSYTEAFF.

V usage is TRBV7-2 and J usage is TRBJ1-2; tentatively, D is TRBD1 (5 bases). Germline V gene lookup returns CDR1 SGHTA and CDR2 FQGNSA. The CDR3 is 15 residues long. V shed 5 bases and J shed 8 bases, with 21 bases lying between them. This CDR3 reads CASSPGSGNPKGYTF. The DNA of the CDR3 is TGTGCCAGCAGCCCCGGGTCAGGGAACCCTAAGGGCTACACCTTC.

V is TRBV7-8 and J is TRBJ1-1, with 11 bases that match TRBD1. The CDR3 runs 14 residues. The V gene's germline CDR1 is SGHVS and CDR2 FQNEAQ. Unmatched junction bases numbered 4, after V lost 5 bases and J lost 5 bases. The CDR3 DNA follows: TGTGCCAGCAGCCCGGGACAGGGGGGTACTGAAGCTTTCTTT. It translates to CASSPGQGGTEAFF.

CDR3 protein: CASSPERYYEQYV. In nucleotides, the CDR3 is TGTGCCAGCTCACCAGAGAGATACTACGAGCAGTACGTC. V and J are TRBV18 and TRBJ2-7; D is undetermined. The CDR3 contains 13 residues. Trimming took 2 bases from V and 3 from J, leaving 8 bases between them. In germline, CDR1 is KGHSH, CDR2 LQKENI.

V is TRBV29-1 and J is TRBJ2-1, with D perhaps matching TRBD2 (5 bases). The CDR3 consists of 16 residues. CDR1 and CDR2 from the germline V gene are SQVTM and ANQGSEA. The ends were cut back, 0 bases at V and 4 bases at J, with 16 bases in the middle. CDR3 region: CSVEESGLEGYNEQFF. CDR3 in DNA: TGCAGCGTTGAAGAGTCTGGCCTAGAGGGATACAATGAGCAGTTCTTC.